One and the same sample provided the 10 T cell receptor beta chains below, sequenced in a study of T cells in Graves' hyperthyroidism and ophthalmopathy. RNA transcripts gave rise to amplified TCR beta CDR3 regions. The HTBI primer set served for first-round RT-PCR of the TCR CDR3. TCRdb reanalysed the multiplex PCR reads using MiXCR and keeps one entry per CDR3 protein. The sample shows 500,000 to 750,000 distinct CDR3 sequences, 15% to 17% of them seen only once. The sequencing sample was made of blood. These receptors all stem from a woman aged 30 to 39 with Graves' hyperthyroidism.

At least ten counts were recorded for this clonotype. The chain has TRBV10-3 and TRBJ1-1; no clear D. CDR1 is ENHRY, CDR2 SYGVKD, per germline. The CDR3 covers 13 residues. Trimming took 10 bases from V and 0 from J, leaving 12 bases between them. The CDR3 DNA reads TGTGCCACTCAACAGATTTTGAACACTGAAGCTTTCTTT. It translates to CATQQILNTEAFF.

This clonotype has a count of ten or more. The V call is TRBV19, the J call TRBJ1-1; TRBD1 is a possible D gene (5 bases). This CDR3 has 15 amino acids. V lost 2 bases and J 1 base, leaving 11 bases between the germline ends. Looked up from germline, CDR1 is LNHDA and CDR2 is SQIVND (reference sequence). The CDR3 bases are TGTGCCAGTAGTATACTGGGGACGGCGAACACTGAAGCTTTCTTT. This translates into CASSILGTANTEAFF.

The chain carries TRBV4-1 and TRBJ1-5; weak D call: TRBD1 (6 bases). Deletions cut 7 bases from V and 0 bases from J, with 19 bases between. This CDR3 has 17 residues. CDR1 is MGHRA, CDR2 YSYEKL, per germline. The CDR3 region is CASKPEGGSGSNQPQHF. The CDR3 region has the DNA TGCGCCAGCAAACCAGAGGGGGGCTCTGGTAGCAATCAGCCCCAGCATTTT.

This clonotype was seen a few times. The gene calls are TRBV6-1 and TRBJ2-7; TRBD2 agrees at 10 bases. V lost 7 bases to trimming and J lost 5 bases; unmatched junction nucleotides: 11. CDR3 length: 15 residues. Germline-derived CDR1 and CDR2 are MNHNS and SASEGT. CDR3 in DNA: TGTGCCAGCAACCCTCAGGGAGCGGGAGGGAACGAGCAGTACTTC. Protein: CASNPQGAGGNEQYF.

This clonotype was detected many times. V and J are TRBV29-1 and TRBJ2-5; TRBD1 aligns across 8 bases. The CDR3 extends over 13 amino acids. Germline V CDR1 and CDR2: SQVTM, ANQGSEA. V lost 7 bases and J lost 2; bases outside the gene matches: 6. CDR3 DNA: TGCAGCGCTCGACAGGGGAATCAAGAGACCCAGTACTTC. Translated: CSARQGNQETQYF. Based on the CDR3 plus reference TRBV29-1 and TRBJ2-5, the full variable domain is SAVISQKPSRDICQRGTSLTIQCQVDSQVTMMFWYRQQPGQSLTLIATANQGSEATYESGFVIDKFPISRPNLTFSTLTVSNMSPEDSSIYLCSARQGNQETQYFGPGTRLLVL.

This clonotype showed up many times. Here the CDR3 reads CASSLPKGQLTVNEQFF. CDR3 DNA: TGTGCCAGCAGTTTACCGAAGGGACAGCTCACTGTTAATGAGCAGTTCTTC. The rearrangement links TRBV28 to TRBJ2-1; 7 bases fit TRBD1. Germline values: CDR1 MDHEN, CDR2 SYDVKM. V lost 2 bases to trimming and J lost 7 bases; unmatched junction nucleotides: 14. This CDR3 spans 17 amino acids.

This clonotype was seen many times. The chain employs TRBV5-4 and TRBJ2-7, with D tentatively TRBD2 (5 bases). The germline V gene has CDR1 SGHNT and CDR2 YYREEE (reference sequence). Trimming took off 1 base at V and 0 bases at J, with 20 bases between the two ends. This CDR3 spans 18 amino acids. DNA of the CDR3: TGTGCCAGCAGCTTGACCCTGGACCGGGGTCCCGGCTCCTACGAGCAGTACTTC. Protein: CASSLTLDRGPGSYEQYF.

This clonotype was observed at least ten times. The genes are TRBV5-1 and TRBJ1-1; D might be TRBD1 (5 bases). The length of the CDR3 is 14 residues. Germline V gene data show CDR1 as SGHRS and CDR2 as YFSETQ. Trimming took off 5 bases at V and 1 base at J, with 12 bases between the two ends. The CDR3 here is CASRSSGANTEAFF. CDR3 sequence (DNA): TGCGCCAGCAGGAGCTCCGGGGCGAACACTGAAGCTTTCTTT.

Ten or more counts support this clonotype. The CDR3 nucleotides read TGTGCCATCAGTGCGGGAGTGAACACCGGGGAGCTGTTTTTT. Translation: CAISAGVNTGELFF. The chain carries TRBV10-3 and TRBJ2-2; perhaps TRBD2 as D (6 bases). The CDR3 is made up of 14 amino acids. Germline-derived CDR1 and CDR2 are ENHRY and SYGVKD. V was shortened by 4 bases and J by 1 base, with 7 bases between the two germline ends.

This clonotype has a count of ten or more. V and J are TRBV5-1 and TRBJ2-7, with 12 bases fitting TRBD2. V gave up 1 base and J gave up 4 bases; unmatched junction bases: 9. This CDR3 comprises 17 residues. From germline, CDR1 is SGHRS and CDR2 YFSETQ. For the CDR3, the DNA is TGCGCCAGCAGCTTGACAGGACTAGCGGGAATAGGGTACGAGCAGTACTTC. Its protein product is CASSLTGLAGIGYEQYF.